These 29 T cell receptor beta chains came from one sample sequenced in a study of blood T cell repertoires in COVID-19. Sequencing was performed with immunoSEQ multiplex PCR; in TCRdb, only in-frame clones are kept and a portion is missing. The table includes approximately 230,000 clones, almost 90% detected once. The sequenced sample consisted of peripheral blood. The receptors derive from an elderly man with acute or convalescent COVID-19.

Only one count was recorded for this clone. The rearrangement links TRBV5-1 to TRBJ2-5; the match to TRBD1 covers 9 bases. The V gene end was trimmed by 4 bases and the J gene end by 0 bases; junction bases not matched to a gene: 7. Germline V gene sequence: CDR1 SGHRS, CDR2 YFSETQ. There are 16 residues in the CDR3. This chain's CDR3 is CASSERQGGNQETQYF. The CDR3 DNA sequence: TGCGCCAGCAGCGAACGACAGGGGGGGAACCAAGAGACCCAGTACTTC.

The chain couples TRBV9 to TRBJ2-3, with 8 bases fitting TRBD2. Looked up from germline, CDR1 is SGDLS and CDR2 is YYNGEE. With 2 bases clipped from V and 5 bases from J, the junction kept 13 bases outside the gene matches. The CDR3 loop spans 17 amino acids. CDR3 in DNA: TGTGCCAGCAGCGTGGGGGCCAGCGGGAGTGGGATAGATACGCAGTATTTT. Amino acid sequence: CASSVGASGSGIDTQYF.

The gene calls are TRBV5-1 and TRBJ2-2, with a possible D match to TRBD1 (5 bases). The V end lost 1 base, the J end lost 4 bases, and 11 bases lay between the germline ends. The CDR3 loop spans 15 amino acids. Germline V lookup: CDR1 SGHRS, CDR2 YFSETQ. CDR3 in DNA: TGCGCCAGCAGCTTGCAGGGTGATGGCACCGGGGAGCTGTTTTTT. It specifies CASSLQGDGTGELFF.

The gene calls are TRBV9 and TRBJ2-5; tentative D call: TRBD1 (6 bases). V lost 3 bases and J 1 base, leaving 10 bases between the germline ends. The germline gives CDR1 SGDLS, CDR2 YYNGEE. The CDR3 consists of 14 residues. This CDR3 reads CASSAVGGQETQYF. DNA for the CDR3: TGTGCCAGCAGCGCCGTAGGGGGCCAAGAGACCCAGTACTTC.

The V call is TRBV28, the J call TRBJ2-7; 8 bases fit TRBD2. J gave up 3 bases and V 6 bases, and 4 bases lay outside the gene matches. The CDR3 extends over 13 amino acids. The V gene's germline CDR1 is MDHEN and CDR2 SYDVKM. The CDR3 loop reads CASRSGGIYEQYF. For the CDR3, the DNA is TGTGCCAGCAGGTCGGGGGGGATCTACGAGCAGTACTTC.

This clone occurred once. The gene calls are TRBV7-8 and TRBJ1-1, with D possibly matching TRBD1 (6 bases). The V gene's germline CDR1 is SGHVS and CDR2 FQNEAQ. Trimming pared 1 base from V and 1 base from J, leaving 10 bases between. CDR3 length: 15 residues. The CDR3 spells CASSLEPTGNTEAFF. CDR3 sequence (DNA): TGTGCCAGCAGCTTAGAACCGACAGGGAACACTGAAGCTTTCTTT.

This sequence joins TRBV3-1 (or the pseudogene TRBV3-2) and TRBJ1-1; 9 nucleotides match TRBD1. The CDR3 has 15 residues. Trimming removed 4 bases from V and 4 bases from J; junction bases left unmatched: 7. Germline V lookup: CDR1 LGHDT, CDR2 YNNKEL (reference sequence). CDR3 in DNA: TGTGCCAGCAGCCGTTCGCCGGGACAGGGCACTGAAGCTTTCTTT. Its translation: CASSRSPGQGTEAFF.

The genes are TRBV29-1 and TRBJ2-1; TRBD2 aligns across 9 bases. This CDR3 is built from 14 residues. Germline V lookup: CDR1 SQVTM, CDR2 ANQGSEA. J gave up 7 bases and V 4 bases, and 8 bases lay outside the gene matches. The CDR3 loop is CSVARAGGVNEQFF. DNA of the CDR3: TGCAGCGTTGCTAGAGCGGGAGGAGTTAATGAGCAGTTCTTC.

J is TRBJ2-2 and V is TRBV11-3; 8 bases agree with TRBD1. The V gene end was trimmed by 5 bases and the J gene end by 2 bases; junction bases not matched to a gene: 1. The CDR3 runs to 14 residues. Germline V CDR1 and CDR2: SGHNT, YENEEA. The DNA for the CDR3 is TGTGCCAGCAGCACAGGGGGTAACACCGGGGAGCTGTTTTTT. The encoded protein is CASSTGGNTGELFF.

The V and J genes are TRBV29-1 and TRBJ1-3, with D possibly matching TRBD1 (5 bases). The CDR3 totals 14 residues. Trimming shortened V by 6 bases and J by 4 bases, and 16 bases separated the two germline ends. Germline CDR1 and CDR2: SQVTM and ANQGSEA. In nucleotides, the CDR3 is TGCAGCGTGGCTGTCTCTGGGGCCGGAAACACCATATATTTT. This sequence encodes CSVAVSGAGNTIYF. Together with reference TRBV29-1 and TRBJ1-3, the CDR3 gives the full variable domain: SAVISQKPSRDICQRGTSLTIQCQVDSQVTMMFWYRQQPGQSLTLIATANQGSEATYESGFVIDKFPISRPNLTFSTLTVSNMSPEDSSIYLCSVAVSGAGNTIYFGEGSWLTVV.

This clone was found once. The gene calls are TRBV18 and TRBJ1-2; TRBD1 agrees at 7 bases. The V segment lost 3 bases and the J segment 0 bases; nucleotides outside the gene matches: 13. The CDR3 runs 18 residues. Germline loops: CDR1 KGHSH, CDR2 LQKENI. DNA of the CDR3: TGTGCCAGCTCACCGGTAGACAGGGCGCGAGGTACTAACTATGGCTACACCTTC. This sequence encodes CASSPVDRARGTNYGYTF.

V usage is TRBV2 and J usage is TRBJ2-2, with TRBD2 matching 10 bases. The CDR3 contains 18 residues. Losses at the gene ends were 4 bases for V and 6 bases for J; bases not matched to a gene: 14. The germline CDR1 and CDR2 sequences are SNHLY and FYNNEI. In nucleotides, the CDR3 is TGTGCCAGCAGTGGCCTGACTAGCGGGTTTAAACTCGCCGGGGAGCTGTTTTTT. Translated: CASSGLTSGFKLAGELFF.

This rearrangement joins TRBV5-4 to TRBJ1-1; D unresolved. The CDR3 has 15 amino acids. V lost 7 bases, J lost 1 base, and 17 bases lay in between. Looked up from germline, CDR1 is SGHNT and CDR2 is YYREEE (reference sequence). The chain's CDR3 is CASFPPLGQNTEAFF. DNA of the CDR3: TGTGCCAGCTTCCCTCCCCTGGGCCAGAACACTGAAGCTTTCTTT.

The chain couples TRBV5-5 to TRBJ2-7; the match to TRBD2 covers 8 bases. Germline V gene sequence: CDR1 SGHKS, CDR2 YYEKEE (reference sequence). The V segment lost 1 base and the J segment 3 bases; nucleotides outside the gene matches: 9. There are 16 residues in the CDR3. CDR3 protein: CASSLIAGQSFYEQYF. As DNA, the CDR3 is TGTGCCAGCAGCTTGATAGCGGGACAATCGTTCTACGAGCAGTACTTC. Full variable domain (remainder filled in from reference TRBV5-5 and TRBJ2-7): DAGVTQSPTHLIKTRGQQVTLRCSPISGHKSVSWYQQVLGQGPQFIFQYYEKEERGRGNFPDRFSARQFPNYSSELNVNALLLGDSALYLCASSLIAGQSFYEQYFGPGTRLTVT.

The CDR3, as DNA: TGTGCCAGCAGCTTGGACAGGAGCTTCTCACCCCTCCACTTT. This sequence encodes CASSLDRSFSPLHF. This sequence joins TRBV7-2 and TRBJ1-6, with 7 bases lining up with TRBD1. The V segment lost 3 bases and the J segment 10 bases; nucleotides outside the gene matches: 6. Germline V gene sequence: CDR1 SGHTA, CDR2 FQGNSA. The CDR3 is 14 residues long.

The chain has TRBV28 and TRBJ2-7; D is undetermined. Looked up from germline, CDR1 is MDHEN and CDR2 is SYDVKM. The CDR3 has 12 residues. Deletions cut 6 bases from V and 2 bases from J, with 8 bases between. CDR3 region: CASSVPPYEQYF. CDR3 coding DNA: TGTGCCAGCAGCGTTCCCCCCTACGAGCAGTACTTC.

This chain uses TRBV9 with TRBJ2-3; no reliable D call. Germline V CDR1 and CDR2: SGDLS, YYNGEE. V was shortened by 0 bases and J by 4 bases, with 18 bases between the two germline ends. The CDR3 has 17 amino acids. DNA of the CDR3: TGTGCCAGCAGCGTAGCTATCCAAGCCCCGCAACCAGATACGCAGTATTTT. Encoded protein: CASSVAIQAPQPDTQYF.

This rearrangement joins TRBV4-1 to TRBJ1-4; TRBD1 matches at 10 bases. V lost 6 bases, J lost 1 base, and 2 bases stayed unmatched. The CDR3 extends over 15 amino acids. CDR1 MGHRA and CDR2 YSYEKL come from the germline V gene. The DNA of the CDR3 is TGCGCCAGCAGTCGGGACAGGGGAACTAATGAAAAACTGTTTTTT. Amino acids: CASSRDRGTNEKLFF.

The rearrangement uses TRBV9 and TRBJ2-5, with TRBD2 matching 14 bases. CDR1 and CDR2 from the germline V gene are SGDLS and YYNGEE. The CDR3 spans 16 residues. V lost 4 bases and J lost 3; bases outside the gene matches: 5. The CDR3, as DNA: TGTGCCAGCAGCCCAGGGGGACTAGCGGGAGAAGAGACCCAGTACTTC. This sequence encodes CASSPGGLAGEETQYF.

This chain uses TRBV7-3 with TRBJ2-2; 14 bases line up with TRBD2. V was pared by 2 bases and J by 7 bases, with 6 bases of the junction left unmatched. The CDR3 length is 17 residues. Per the germline V gene, CDR1 is SGHTA and CDR2 is FQGTGA. The CDR3 sequence is CASSLSGTSGSGGELFF. The CDR3 nucleotides are TGTGCCAGCAGCTTATCCGGGACTAGCGGGAGTGGCGGGGAGCTGTTTTTT.

The gene calls are TRBV5-1 and TRBJ2-7; D ambiguous. CDR3 length: 15 amino acids. Germline loops: CDR1 SGHRS, CDR2 YFSETQ. Trimming cost V 0 bases and J 2 bases, with 12 bases left between them. In nucleotides, the CDR3 is TGCGCCAGCAGCTTGGGGAGCAGTGGCCCCTACGAGCAGTACTTC. Its translation: CASSLGSSGPYEQYF. Drawing the rest from reference TRBV5-1 and TRBJ2-7, the complete variable domain is KAGVTQTPRYLIKTRGQQVTLSCSPISGHRSVSWYQQTPGQGLQFLFEYFSETQRNKGNFPGRFSGRQFSNSRSEMNVSTLELGDSALYLCASSLGSSGPYEQYFGPGTRLTVT.

In this sample, this clone turned up a few times. The V gene is TRBV5-1, the J gene TRBJ2-2; 7 nucleotides align to TRBD1. The trim removed 4 bases at V and 2 bases at J, leaving 8 bases unmatched. The CDR3 consists of 16 residues. Germline CDR1 reads SGHRS; CDR2 reads YFSETQ. The CDR3 sequence is CASSLTGDPNTGELFF. The CDR3 DNA follows: TGCGCCAGCAGCCTCACAGGGGACCCCAACACCGGGGAGCTGTTTTTT.

The chain couples TRBV9 to TRBJ2-7; D unclear. The CDR3 consists of 13 residues. V was clipped by 1 base and J by 5 bases, with 10 bases between them. CDR1 SGDLS and CDR2 YYNGEE come from the germline V gene. The CDR3 loop is CASSVNDLDEQYF. CDR3 in DNA: TGTGCCAGCAGCGTAAACGACTTGGACGAGCAGTACTTC. The variable domain in full, completed from reference TRBV9 and TRBJ2-7, reads DSGVTQTPKHLITATGQRVTLRCSPRSGDLSVYWYQQSLDQGLQFLIQYYNGEERAKGNILERFSAQQFPDLHSELNLSSLELGDSALYFCASSVNDLDEQYFGPGTRLTVT.

In DNA, the CDR3 is TGCGCCAGTGGGATGGTAGCGGGTGGGGGCAATGAGCAGTTCTTC. Translating gives CASGMVAGGGNEQFF. The chain joins TRBV5-1 to TRBJ2-1, with 7 bases identical to TRBD2. The V gene end was trimmed by 8 bases and the J gene end by 6 bases; junction bases not matched to a gene: 14. Germline CDR1 SGHRS, CDR2 YFSETQ. This CDR3 has 15 amino acids.

The V call is TRBV18, the J call TRBJ1-1; D not certain. The CDR3 runs to 15 residues. Trimming pared 3 bases from V and 2 bases from J, leaving 13 bases between. Per the germline V gene, CDR1 is KGHSH and CDR2 is LQKENI. CDR3 sequence reads: CASSPVRGHNTEAFF. CDR3 bases: TGTGCCAGCTCACCCGTGCGGGGTCATAACACTGAAGCTTTCTTT.

CDR3 region: CASSDRGAVGELFF. The CDR3 DNA reads as TGTGCCAGCAGCGATCGGGGGGCCGTCGGGGAGCTGTTTTTT. This sequence joins TRBV7-3 and TRBJ2-2; a weak D match, TRBD2 (7 bases). This CDR3 has 14 residues. CDR1 SGHTA and CDR2 FQGTGA come from the germline V gene. Trimming removed 5 bases from V and 7 bases from J, with 14 bases in between. Full variable domain (remainder filled in from reference TRBV7-3 and TRBJ2-2): GAGVSQTPSNKVTEKGKYVELRCDPISGHTALYWYRQSLGQGPEFLIYFQGTGAADDSGLPNDRFFAVRPEGSVSTLKIQRTERGDSAVYLCASSDRGAVGELFFGEGSRLTVL.

This clone was detected once. The V call is TRBV11-2, the J call TRBJ2-5; 15 bases are shared with TRBD2. CDR3 size: 18 residues. The germline CDR1 and CDR2 sequences are SGHAT and FQNNGV. The V gene end was trimmed by 5 bases and the J gene end by 4 bases; junction bases not matched to a gene: 11. This CDR3 is CASSPSRTSGGERETQYF. Written as DNA, the CDR3 is TGTGCCAGCAGCCCCTCCAGGACTAGCGGGGGGGAAAGAGAGACCCAGTACTTC.

The chain joins TRBV4-3 to TRBJ2-5, with TRBD1 matching over 11 bases. Germline loops: CDR1 LGHNA, CDR2 YSLEER. CDR3 length equals 16 residues. Trimming at V came to 0 bases and at J to 5 bases, leaving 5 bases not matched to a gene. The CDR3 loop reads CASSQEWTGGWETQYF. The CDR3 nucleotides read TGCGCCAGCAGCCAAGAATGGACAGGGGGCTGGGAGACCCAGTACTTC.

The chain carries TRBV9 and TRBJ2-7; D might be TRBD1 (5 bases). The V and J ends lost 0 bases and 3 bases respectively, with 10 bases between them. Looked up from germline, CDR1 is SGDLS and CDR2 is YYNGEE. CDR3 length: 14 amino acids. In DNA, the CDR3 is TGTGCCAGCAGCGTAGACGACAGTTTCTACGAGCAGTACTTC. Its translation: CASSVDDSFYEQYF.